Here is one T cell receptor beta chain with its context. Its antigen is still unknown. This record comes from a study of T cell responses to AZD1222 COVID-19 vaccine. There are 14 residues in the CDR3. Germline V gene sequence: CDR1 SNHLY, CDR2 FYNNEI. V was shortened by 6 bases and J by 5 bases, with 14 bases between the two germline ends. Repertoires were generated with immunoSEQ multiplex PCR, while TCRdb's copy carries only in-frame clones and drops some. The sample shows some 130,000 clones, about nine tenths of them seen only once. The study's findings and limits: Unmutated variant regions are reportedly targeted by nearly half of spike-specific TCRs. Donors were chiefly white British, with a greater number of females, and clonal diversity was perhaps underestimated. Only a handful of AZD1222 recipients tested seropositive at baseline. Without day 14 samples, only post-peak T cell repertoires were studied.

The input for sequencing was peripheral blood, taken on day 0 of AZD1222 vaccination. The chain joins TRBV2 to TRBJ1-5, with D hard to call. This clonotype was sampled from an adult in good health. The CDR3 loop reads CASRFELPHQPQHF. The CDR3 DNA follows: TGTGCCAGCAGGTTCGAACTACCGCATCAGCCCCAGCATTTT. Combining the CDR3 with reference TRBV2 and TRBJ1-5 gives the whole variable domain EPEVTQTPSHQVTQMGQEVILRCVPISNHLYFYWYRQILGQKVEFLVSFYNNEISEKSEIFDDQFSVERPDGSNFTLKIRSTKLEDSAMYFCASRFELPHQPQHFGDGTRLSIL.